These 6 T cell receptor beta chains originate from one sample sequenced in a study of T cell changes during pregnancy in multiple sclerosis (dated by TCRdb to the late 2010s). The method was the immunoSEQ multiplex PCR assay. What TCRdb holds here is the immuneACCESS table cut down to in-frame rearrangements. Part of the clones is not present; checked against another copy, under half of the missing clones reflect an unresolved V gene, and the others are unexplained. The sample data list about 36,000 clones, and around 92% of these were observed just once. Of the sample, 1.2% is held by the ten largest clones. Material for sequencing was PBMCs (not recorded whether the cells were cultured). The source of these receptors is a female donor with multiple sclerosis, enrolled in a pregnancy study.

The chain uses TRBV19 and TRBJ2-7; tentative D call: TRBD2 (6 bases). The germline CDR1 and CDR2 sequences are LNHDA and SQIVND (reference sequence). The ends were cut back, 5 bases at V and 0 bases at J, with 14 bases in the middle. CDR3 length: 15 residues. The DNA of the CDR3 is TGTGCCAGTAGTTCCCTGGAGGGACTCTCCTACGAGCAGTACTTC. Translating gives CASSSLEGLSYEQYF.

DNA for the CDR3: TGCAGCGTTGGAGGCAGGGTAGGGCAAGAGACCCAGTACTTC. It yields the protein CSVGGRVGQETQYF. The genes are TRBV29-1 and TRBJ2-5; the D gene is possibly TRBD1 (5 bases). This CDR3 spans 14 amino acids. V was trimmed by 4 bases and J by 2 bases, leaving 14 bases between them. Per germline, CDR1 SQVTM and CDR2 ANQGSEA.

The chain joins TRBV18 to TRBJ2-2, with D tentatively TRBD2 (5 bases). The CDR3 is 16 amino acids. Trimming stripped 3 bases from V and 5 bases from J, with 16 bases between. Germline V gene lookup returns CDR1 KGHSH and CDR2 LQKENI. CDR3 region: CASSPSIGLTTGELFF. Written as DNA, the CDR3 is TGTGCCAGCTCACCGTCAATCGGACTGACTACCGGGGAGCTGTTTTTT.

CDR3 nucleotide sequence: TGTGCCAGCAGTTACTCAGGGTTTGGCACTGAAGCTTTCTTT. Protein: CASSYSGFGTEAFF. V usage is TRBV6-6 and J usage is TRBJ1-1; D is unresolved. V was cut by 0 bases and J by 4 bases, with 9 bases left in between. This CDR3 has 14 residues. The germline gives CDR1 MNHNY, CDR2 SVGAGI (reference sequence).

The gene calls are TRBV18 and TRBJ2-5; D remains ambiguous. The CDR3 consists of 13 residues. The germline CDR1 and CDR2 sequences are KGHSH and LQKENI. V lost 6 bases and J 8 bases, leaving 16 bases between the germline ends. The CDR3 reads CASSPSAQSTQYF. Written as DNA, the CDR3 is TGTGCCAGCTCCCCGTCAGCCCAAAGCACCCAGTACTTC.

The genes are TRBV4-2 and TRBJ1-1; D gene uncertain. The CDR3 is made up of 14 amino acids. V gave up 4 bases and J gave up 1 base, with 10 bases separating them. The V gene's germline CDR1 is LGHNA and CDR2 YNFKEQ. The DNA of the CDR3 is TGTGCCAGCAGCCCCCTGACACCGAACACTGAAGCTTTCTTT. Translating gives CASSPLTPNTEAFF.